This T cell receptor (beta chain) originates from a study of cytomegalovirus exposure and HLA in healthy donors. As for the study in general: From about 179 million T cells, an earlier analysis saw roughly 100 million unique TCR beta sequences. Study outcomes and limitations: A list of 150 or so TCR beta chains associated with cytomegalovirus was given. Later, an analysis showed that TCR beta chains associated with HLA were more clonally expanded than others that were equally common.

Use of 60 Vbeta and 13 Jbeta primers characterized the PCR. Measured with immunoSEQ multiplex PCR; TCRdb has only the in-frame clones, and not every one. Among some 160,000 clones listed, about 80% were seen once. The germline V gene encodes CDR1 ENHRY and CDR2 SYGVKD. The ends lost 6 bases at V and 5 bases at J; junction bases unmatched: 5. This CDR3 comprises 14 residues. As regards this clone: Antigen unknown.

Input material: PBMCs. The source of this sequence is a woman aged 45-60 years in good health and CMV-seronegative. This rearrangement joins TRBV10-3 to TRBJ2-7; 12 bases fit TRBD2. CDR3 nucleotides: TGTGCCATCAGGATGACTAGCGGGAGTAACGAGCAGTACTTC. Amino acid sequence: CAIRMTSGSNEQYF.